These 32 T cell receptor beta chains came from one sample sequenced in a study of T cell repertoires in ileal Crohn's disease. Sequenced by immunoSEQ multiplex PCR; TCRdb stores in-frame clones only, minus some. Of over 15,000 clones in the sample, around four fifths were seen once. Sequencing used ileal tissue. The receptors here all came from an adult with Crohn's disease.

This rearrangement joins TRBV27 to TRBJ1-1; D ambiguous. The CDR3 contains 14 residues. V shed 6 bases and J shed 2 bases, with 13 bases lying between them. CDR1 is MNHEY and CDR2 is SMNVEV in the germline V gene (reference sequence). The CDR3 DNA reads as TGTGCCAGCAGATATGGGCGGGCAAACACTGAAGCTTTCTTT. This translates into CASRYGRANTEAFF.

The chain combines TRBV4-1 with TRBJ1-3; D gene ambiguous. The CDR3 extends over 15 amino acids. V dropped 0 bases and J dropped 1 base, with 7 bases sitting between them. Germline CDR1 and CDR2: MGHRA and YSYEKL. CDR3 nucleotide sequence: TGCGCCAGCAGCCAAGACGGGGTTTCTGGAAACACCATATATTTT. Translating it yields CASSQDGVSGNTIYF.

CDR3: CSIRTDTNYGYTF. CDR3 DNA: TGCAGCATCCGGACAGATACTAACTATGGCTACACCTTC. V usage is TRBV29-1 and J usage is TRBJ1-2; D perhaps matches TRBD1 (6 bases). The V gene lost 8 bases and the J gene lost 0 bases, with 13 bases spanning the gap. Germline V gene lookup returns CDR1 SQVTM and CDR2 ANQGSEA. This CDR3 is built from 13 residues. The whole variable domain, filled in from reference TRBV29-1 and TRBJ1-2, reads SAVISQKPSRDICQRGTSLTIQCQVDSQVTMMFWYRQQPGQSLTLIATANQGSEATYESGFVIDKFPISRPNLTFSTLTVSNMSPEDSSIYLCSIRTDTNYGYTFGSGTRLTVV.

The CDR3 loop reads CASSERTGGGAFF. CDR3 nucleotides: TGTGCCAGCAGCGAACGGACAGGGGGCGGGGCTTTCTTT. The chain uses TRBV7-9 and TRBJ1-1; 11 bases map to TRBD1. J was trimmed by 11 bases and V by 5 bases; bases with no gene match: 7. In germline, CDR1 is SEHNR, CDR2 FQNEAQ (reference sequence). The CDR3 loop spans 13 amino acids. Drawing the rest from reference TRBV7-9 and TRBJ1-1, the complete variable domain is DTGVSQNPRHKITKRGQNVTFRCDPISEHNRLYWYRQTLGQGPEFLTYFQNEAQLEKSRLLSDRFSAERPKGSFSTLEIQRTEQGDSAMYLCASSERTGGGAFFGQGTRLTVV.

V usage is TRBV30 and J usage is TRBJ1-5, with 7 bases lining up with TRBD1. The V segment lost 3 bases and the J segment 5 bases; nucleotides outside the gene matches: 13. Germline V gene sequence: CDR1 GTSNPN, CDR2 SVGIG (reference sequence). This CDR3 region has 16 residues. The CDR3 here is CAWSHLDRESDQPQHF. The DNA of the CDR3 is TGTGCCTGGAGCCACCTAGACAGGGAATCGGATCAGCCCCAGCATTTT.

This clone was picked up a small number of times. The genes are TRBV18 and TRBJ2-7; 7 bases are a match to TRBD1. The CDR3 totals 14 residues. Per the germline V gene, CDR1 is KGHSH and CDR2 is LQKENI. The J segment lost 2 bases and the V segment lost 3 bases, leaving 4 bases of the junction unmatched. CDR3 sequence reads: CASSPSQGAYEQYF. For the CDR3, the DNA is TGTGCCAGCTCACCTTCCCAGGGGGCCTACGAGCAGTACTTC.

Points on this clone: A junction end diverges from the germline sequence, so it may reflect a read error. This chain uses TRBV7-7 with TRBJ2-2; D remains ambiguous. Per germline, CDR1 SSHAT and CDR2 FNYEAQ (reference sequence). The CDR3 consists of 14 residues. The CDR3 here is CASSRATDTGELFF. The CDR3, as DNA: TGTGCTAGCAGCCGCGCTACAGACACCGGGGAGCTGTTTTTT.

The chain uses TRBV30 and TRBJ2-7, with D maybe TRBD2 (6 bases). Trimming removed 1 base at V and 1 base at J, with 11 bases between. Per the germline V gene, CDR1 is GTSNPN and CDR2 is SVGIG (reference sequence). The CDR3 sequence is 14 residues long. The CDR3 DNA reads TGTGCCTGGAGTGGAGGCGGAGGGTCCTACGAGCAGTACTTC. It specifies CAWSGGGGSYEQYF.

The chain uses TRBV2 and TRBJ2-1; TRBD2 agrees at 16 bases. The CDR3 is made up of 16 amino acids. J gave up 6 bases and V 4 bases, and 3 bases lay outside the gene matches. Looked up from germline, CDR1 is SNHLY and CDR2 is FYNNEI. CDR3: CASSAGTSGGGNEQFF. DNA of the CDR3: TGTGCCAGCAGTGCCGGGACTAGCGGGGGGGGCAATGAGCAGTTCTTC.

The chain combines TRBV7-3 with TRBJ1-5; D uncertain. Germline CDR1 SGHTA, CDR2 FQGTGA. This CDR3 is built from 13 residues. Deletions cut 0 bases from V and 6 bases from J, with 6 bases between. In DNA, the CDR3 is TGTGCCAGCAGCTTAACCCCCGGTCAGCCCCAGCATTTT. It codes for CASSLTPGQPQHF.

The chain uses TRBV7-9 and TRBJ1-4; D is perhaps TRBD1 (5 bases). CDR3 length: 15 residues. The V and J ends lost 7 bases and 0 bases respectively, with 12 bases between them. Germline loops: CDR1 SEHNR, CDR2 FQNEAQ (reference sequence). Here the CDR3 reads CASKSGESTNEKLFF. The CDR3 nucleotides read TGTGCCAGCAAATCGGGGGAATCAACTAATGAAAAACTGTTTTTT. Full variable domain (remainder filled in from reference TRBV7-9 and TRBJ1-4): DTGVSQNPRHKITKRGQNVTFRCDPISEHNRLYWYRQTLGQGPEFLTYFQNEAQLEKSRLLSDRFSAERPKGSFSTLEIQRTEQGDSAMYLCASKSGESTNEKLFFGSGTQLSVL.

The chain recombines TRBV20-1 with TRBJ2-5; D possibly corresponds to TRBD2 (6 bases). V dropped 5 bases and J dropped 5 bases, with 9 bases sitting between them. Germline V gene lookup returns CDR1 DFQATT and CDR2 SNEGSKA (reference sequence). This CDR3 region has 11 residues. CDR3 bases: TGCAGTGCTGCCACTAGCGAGACCCAGTACTTC. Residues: CSAATSETQYF.

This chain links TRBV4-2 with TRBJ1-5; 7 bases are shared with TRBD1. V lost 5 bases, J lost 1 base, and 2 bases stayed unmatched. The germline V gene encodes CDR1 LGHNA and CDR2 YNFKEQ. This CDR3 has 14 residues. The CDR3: CASSSGQSNQPQHF. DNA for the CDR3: TGTGCCAGCAGCTCGGGACAGAGCAATCAGCCCCAGCATTTT.

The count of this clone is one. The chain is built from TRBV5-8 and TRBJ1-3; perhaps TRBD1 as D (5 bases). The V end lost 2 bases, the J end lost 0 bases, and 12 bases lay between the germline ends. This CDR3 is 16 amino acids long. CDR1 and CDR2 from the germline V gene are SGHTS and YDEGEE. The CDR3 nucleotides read TGTGCCAGCAGCTTAGGTGGACACGTCTCTGGAAACACCATATATTTT. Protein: CASSLGGHVSGNTIYF.

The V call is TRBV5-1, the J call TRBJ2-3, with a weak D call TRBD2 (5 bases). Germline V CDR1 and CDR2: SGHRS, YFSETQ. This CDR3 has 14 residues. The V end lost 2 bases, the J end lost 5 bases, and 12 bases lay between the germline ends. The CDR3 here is CASSFTSREDTQYF. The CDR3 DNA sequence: TGCGCCAGCAGCTTTACATCCCGGGAAGATACGCAGTATTTT.

In nucleotides, the CDR3 is TGTGCCAGTAGTAGTCTTCTGGGCAAGTACACCGGGGAGCTGTTTTTT. Translating it yields CASSSLLGKYTGELFF. The J gene is TRBJ2-2, the V gene TRBV19; no clear D. Germline V lookup: CDR1 LNHDA, CDR2 SQIVND (reference sequence). Trimming removed 4 bases at V and 3 bases at J, with 15 bases between. This CDR3 spans 16 amino acids. The whole variable domain, filled in from reference TRBV19 and TRBJ2-2, reads DGGITQSPKYLFRKEGQNVTLSCEQNLNHDAMYWYRQDPGQGLRLIYYSQIVNDFQKGDIAEGYSVSREKKESFPLTVTSAQKNPTAFYLCASSSLLGKYTGELFFGEGSRLTVL.

The CDR3 is CASSLNEWAPNSPLHF. The CDR3 DNA sequence: TGCGCCAGCAGCCTTAACGAATGGGCCCCTAATTCACCCCTCCACTTT. The genes are TRBV4-1 and TRBJ1-6, with D unresolved. Germline V gene lookup returns CDR1 MGHRA and CDR2 YSYEKL. The CDR3 runs to 16 residues. The ends were cut back, 4 bases at V and 6 bases at J, with 16 bases in the middle.

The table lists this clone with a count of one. CDR3 coding DNA: TGTGCCAGCAGCGTCGGACAGGTGGTTACAGATACGCAGTATTTT. Translated, it gives CASSVGQVVTDTQYF. The chain has TRBV9 and TRBJ2-3, with TRBD1 matching 7 bases. From germline, CDR1 is SGDLS and CDR2 YYNGEE. The CDR3 runs to 15 residues. The ends lost 2 bases at V and 3 bases at J; junction bases unmatched: 6.

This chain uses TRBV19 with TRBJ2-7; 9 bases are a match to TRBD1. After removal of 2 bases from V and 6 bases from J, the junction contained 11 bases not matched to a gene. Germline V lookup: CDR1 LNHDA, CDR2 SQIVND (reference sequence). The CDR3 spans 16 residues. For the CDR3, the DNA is TGTGCCAGTAGTATATTGGAGGGACAGGGACGGTCCGAGCAGTACTTC. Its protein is CASSILEGQGRSEQYF.

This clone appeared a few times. CDR3: CASSPGGELFF. CDR3 DNA sequence: TGTGCCAGCAGCCCCGGGGGGGAGCTGTTTTTT. The chain joins TRBV6-5 to TRBJ2-2; D gene uncertain. Trimming removed 6 bases at V and 8 bases at J, with 7 bases between. The CDR3 sequence is 11 residues long. CDR1 is MNHEY and CDR2 is SVGAGI in the germline V gene.

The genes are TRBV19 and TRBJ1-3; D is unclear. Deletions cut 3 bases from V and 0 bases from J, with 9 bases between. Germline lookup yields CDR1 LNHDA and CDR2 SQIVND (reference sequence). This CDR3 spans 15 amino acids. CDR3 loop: CASSIGDLSGNTIYF. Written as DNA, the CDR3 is TGTGCCAGTAGTATCGGGGATCTCTCTGGAAACACCATATATTTT. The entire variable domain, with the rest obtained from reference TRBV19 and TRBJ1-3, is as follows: DGGITQSPKYLFRKEGQNVTLSCEQNLNHDAMYWYRQDPGQGLRLIYYSQIVNDFQKGDIAEGYSVSREKKESFPLTVTSAQKNPTAFYLCASSIGDLSGNTIYFGEGSWLTVV.

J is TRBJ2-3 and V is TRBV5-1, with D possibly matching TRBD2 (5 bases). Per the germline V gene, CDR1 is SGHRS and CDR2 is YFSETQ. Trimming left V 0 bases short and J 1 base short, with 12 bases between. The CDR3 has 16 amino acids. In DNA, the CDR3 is TGCGCCAGCAGCTTGGATATCGGGGTAGGCACAGATACGCAGTATTTT. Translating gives CASSLDIGVGTDTQYF.

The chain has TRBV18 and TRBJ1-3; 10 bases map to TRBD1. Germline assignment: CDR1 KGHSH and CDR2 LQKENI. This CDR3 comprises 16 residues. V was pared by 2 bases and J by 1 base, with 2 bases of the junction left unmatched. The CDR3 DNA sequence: TGTGCCAGCTCACCAGTGGGACAGGGGTCTGGAAACACCATATATTTT. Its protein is CASSPVGQGSGNTIYF.

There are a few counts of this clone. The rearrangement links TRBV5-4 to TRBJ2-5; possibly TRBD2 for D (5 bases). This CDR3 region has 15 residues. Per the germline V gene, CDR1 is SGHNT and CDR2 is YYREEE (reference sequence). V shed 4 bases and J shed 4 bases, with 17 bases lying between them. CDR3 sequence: CASSPRLDFSETQYF. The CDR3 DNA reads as TGTGCCAGCAGCCCCCGGCTGGACTTTTCAGAGACCCAGTACTTC.

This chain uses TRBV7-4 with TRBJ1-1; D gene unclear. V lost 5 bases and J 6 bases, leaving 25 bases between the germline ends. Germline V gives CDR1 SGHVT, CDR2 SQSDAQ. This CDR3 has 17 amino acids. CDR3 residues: CASSPPLADGCLAEAFF. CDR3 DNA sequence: TGTGCCAGCAGCCCCCCCCTAGCCGACGGTTGTCTGGCTGAAGCTTTCTTT.

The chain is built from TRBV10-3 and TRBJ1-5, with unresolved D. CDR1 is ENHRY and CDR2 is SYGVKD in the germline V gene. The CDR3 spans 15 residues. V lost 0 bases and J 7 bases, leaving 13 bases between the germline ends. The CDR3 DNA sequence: TGTGCCATCAGTGAGTCGGGATATGGGAGGCAGCCCCAGCATTTT. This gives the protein CAISESGYGRQPQHF.

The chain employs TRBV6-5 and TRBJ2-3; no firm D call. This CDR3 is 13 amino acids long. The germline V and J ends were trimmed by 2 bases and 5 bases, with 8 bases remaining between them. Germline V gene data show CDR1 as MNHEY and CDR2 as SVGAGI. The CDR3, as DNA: TGTGCCAGCAGTTACGCGGAACGAGATACGCAGTATTTT. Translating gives CASSYAERDTQYF.

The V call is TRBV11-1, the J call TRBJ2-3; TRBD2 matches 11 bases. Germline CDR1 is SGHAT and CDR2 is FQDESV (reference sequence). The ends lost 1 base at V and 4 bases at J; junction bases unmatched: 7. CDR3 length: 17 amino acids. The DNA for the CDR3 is TGTGCCAGCAGCTTAGAGTATAGCGGGGGGGCAGCAGATACGCAGTATTTT. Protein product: CASSLEYSGGAADTQYF.

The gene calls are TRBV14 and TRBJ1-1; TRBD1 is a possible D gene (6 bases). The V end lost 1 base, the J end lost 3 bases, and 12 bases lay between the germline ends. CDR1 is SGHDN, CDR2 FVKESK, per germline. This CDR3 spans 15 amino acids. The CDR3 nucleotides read TGTGCCAGCAGCCAAGTGGGGGGGCAGTACACTGAAGCTTTCTTT. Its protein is CASSQVGGQYTEAFF.

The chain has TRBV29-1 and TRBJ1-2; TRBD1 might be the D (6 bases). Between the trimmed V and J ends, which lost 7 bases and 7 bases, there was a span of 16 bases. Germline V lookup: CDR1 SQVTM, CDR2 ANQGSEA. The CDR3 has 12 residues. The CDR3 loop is CSGIQGPGGYTF. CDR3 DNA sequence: TGCAGCGGTATACAGGGTCCTGGTGGCTACACCTTC.

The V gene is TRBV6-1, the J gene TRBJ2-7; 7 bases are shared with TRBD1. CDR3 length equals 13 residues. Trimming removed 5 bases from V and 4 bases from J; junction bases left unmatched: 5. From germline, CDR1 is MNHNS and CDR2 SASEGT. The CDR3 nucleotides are TGTGCCAGCAGTTGGGACAGACGGTACGAGCAGTACTTC. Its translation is CASSWDRRYEQYF.

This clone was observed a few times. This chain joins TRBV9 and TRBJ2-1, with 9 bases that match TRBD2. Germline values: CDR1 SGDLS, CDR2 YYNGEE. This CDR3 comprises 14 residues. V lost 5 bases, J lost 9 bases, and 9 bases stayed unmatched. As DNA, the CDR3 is TGTGCCAGCAGGGGGACTAGCTTGGTCGGTGAGCAGTTCTTC. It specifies CASRGTSLVGEQFF.